This passage covers 9 T cell receptor beta chains from one sample sequenced in a study of beta chain features in type 1 diabetes. Notes on the study in general: In all four CD4+ subsets, TCRB CDR3 length was significantly, moderately reduced in type 1 diabetes.

These TCRs are of unknown antigen specificity. Sequenced material consisted of expressed TCRB transcripts (all of the isolated RNA was reverse transcribed). Profiling relied on immunoSEQ multiplex PCR, and the TCRdb table lists in-frame clones only, not all of them. The sample comprises 100,000 to 150,000 clones, 15% to 20% of which are singletons, and approximately 2.5% rests with the top ten. Sequencing used central memory CD4+ T cells from blood. The receptors come from a young man with type 1 diabetes.

The chain is built from TRBV5-1 and TRBJ2-5; a weak D match, TRBD2 (5 bases). The germline CDR1 and CDR2 sequences are SGHRS and YFSETQ. Trimming pared 0 bases from V and 2 bases from J, leaving 14 bases between. The CDR3 totals 16 residues. CDR3 amino acids: CASSLGLNGEQETQYF. DNA for the CDR3: TGCGCCAGCAGCTTGGGATTGAACGGGGAACAAGAGACCCAGTACTTC.

This clone was seen a few times. CDR3 DNA sequence: TGTGCCACCAGCAGGCCTGGGGGGGCGGGAGAGACCCAGTACTTC. Translating gives CATSRPGGAGETQYF. The V call is TRBV15, the J call TRBJ2-5, with D maybe TRBD2 (7 bases). V was pared by 3 bases and J by 4 bases, with 15 bases between. Germline lookup yields CDR1 LNHNV and CDR2 YYDKDF (reference sequence). The CDR3 has 15 amino acids. The entire variable domain, with the rest obtained from reference TRBV15 and TRBJ2-5, is as follows: DAMVIQNPRYQVTQFGKPVTLSCSQTLNHNVMYWYQQKSSQAPKLLFHYYDKDFNNEADTPDNFQSRRPNTSFCFLDIRSPGLGDTAMYLCATSRPGGAGETQYFGPGTRLLVL.

The chain joins TRBV6-5 to TRBJ2-5; the D call may be TRBD1 or TRBD2 (5 bases each). This CDR3 is built from 13 residues. Trimming cost V 5 bases and J 5 bases, with 12 bases left between them. Per the germline V gene, CDR1 is MNHEY and CDR2 is SVGAGI. CDR3 DNA sequence: TGTGCCAGCAGTCCGGGACGGTCGGAGACCCAGTACTTC. Translated: CASSPGRSETQYF.

The J gene is TRBJ2-5, the V gene TRBV7-2; TRBD2 matches at 8 bases. The CDR3 sequence is 14 residues long. The J segment lost 6 bases and the V segment lost 5 bases, leaving 8 bases of the junction unmatched. CDR1 and CDR2 (germline): SGHTA, FQGNSA. CDR3 in DNA: TGTGCCAGCAGCCCGGGGACTAGTGTCCAGACCCAGTACTTC. This gives the protein CASSPGTSVQTQYF. The full variable domain, its missing parts supplied by reference TRBV7-2 and TRBJ2-5, is GAGVSQSPSNKVTEKGKDVELRCDPISGHTALYWYRQSLGQGLEFLIYFQGNSAPDKSGLPSDRFSAERTGGSVSTLTIQRTQQEDSAVYLCASSPGTSVQTQYFGPGTRLLVL.

The chain is built from TRBV11-1 and TRBJ2-3, with D possibly being TRBD1 (6 bases). Trimming shortened V by 4 bases and J by 5 bases, and 13 bases separated the two germline ends. Germline V lookup: CDR1 SGHAT, CDR2 FQDESV (reference sequence). This CDR3 has 14 amino acids. The DNA for the CDR3 is TGTGCCAGCAGCTCGAGACAGGAAGGAGATACGCAGTATTTT. Translation gives CASSSRQEGDTQYF.

This sequence joins TRBV6-5 and TRBJ1-2; D is undetermined. CDR1 is MNHEY and CDR2 is SVGAGI in the germline V gene. The CDR3 has 14 residues. V was trimmed by 3 bases and J by 1 base, leaving 9 bases between them. The CDR3 DNA reads as TGTGCCAGCAGTTATCAGAACAGTAACTATGGCTACACCTTC. Amino acid sequence: CASSYQNSNYGYTF.

As to this clone: This sample includes further DNA sequences coding for the same CDR3. V is TRBV4-1 and J is TRBJ2-7, with 7 nucleotides matching TRBD2. CDR1 and CDR2 (germline): MGHRA, YSYEKL. V trimming: 0 bases; J trimming: 0 bases; junction bases outside the gene matches: 2. This CDR3 is 15 amino acids long. CDR3 coding DNA: TGCGCCAGCAGCCAAGACCGCGGGAGCTCCTACGAGCAGTACTTC. Amino acid sequence: CASSQDRGSSYEQYF.

The J gene is TRBJ2-5, the V gene TRBV5-6, with D unclear. The CDR3 runs 15 residues. V lost 3 bases, J lost 1 base, and 13 bases lay in between. Germline-derived CDR1 and CDR2 are SGHDT and YYEEEE. CDR3 sequence reads: CASSSLFAGQETQYF. The CDR3 nucleotides are TGTGCCAGCAGCTCGCTCTTTGCCGGCCAAGAGACCCAGTACTTC.

V usage is TRBV30 and J usage is TRBJ2-7; TRBD1 or TRBD2 may be the D gene (5 bases each). The CDR3 runs to 13 residues. Germline V gene lookup returns CDR1 GTSNPN and CDR2 SVGIG (reference sequence). V lost 8 bases to trimming and J lost 6 bases, with 20 bases between them. CDR3 protein: CAQTSAGSGEQYF. The CDR3 nucleotides are TGTGCCCAGACCAGCGCAGGGAGCGGCGAGCAGTACTTC.